Below are 14 T cell receptor beta chains sequenced from a single sample in a study of shared clonotypes between healthy human individuals (dated by TCRdb to 2020 to 2021). Receptor libraries were prepared by the immunoSEQ multiplex PCR assay. Sourced from immuneACCESS, this table was stored by TCRdb with only in-frame sequences that have V and J called. A share of the clones is absent; for the studies checked, an unresolved V gene accounts for under half, and the remainder has no known explanation. A total of about 2 million clones appear in this sample, 95% of them only once. The ten largest clones take up 0.13% of the sample. Sequences were obtained from naive CD4+ T cells sorted from blood. The cell subset or site label for this specimen denotes: CD45RA+ positively selected. The receptors originated from a man aged 18 to 29 in good health.

This clone turned up a few times. J is TRBJ1-1 and V is TRBV6-6; no reliable D call. Trimming left V 0 bases short and J 1 base short, with 6 bases between. The length of the CDR3 is 14 residues. Germline CDR1 reads MNHNY; CDR2 reads SVGAGI (reference sequence). CDR3 protein: CASSYSEPNTEAFF. DNA for the CDR3: TGTGCCAGCAGTTACTCTGAACCGAACACTGAAGCTTTCTTT.

CDR3 loop: CAWDVLYGGYTF. DNA of the CDR3: TGTGCCTGGGATGTGCTCTATGGTGGCTACACCTTC. This chain links TRBV30 with TRBJ1-2, with D uncertain. The germline gives CDR1 GTSNPN, CDR2 SVGIG (reference sequence). V was pared by 5 bases and J by 7 bases, with 14 bases between. The CDR3 is made up of 12 amino acids.

DNA of the CDR3: TGTGCCATCAAAGGGGTGCGGGAGCAGTACTTC. Amino acids: CAIKGVREQYF. The chain combines TRBV10-3 with TRBJ2-7; D might be TRBD1 (5 bases). The CDR3 has 11 residues. Germline V gene sequence: CDR1 ENHRY, CDR2 SYGVKD. The V end lost 7 bases, the J end lost 7 bases, and 11 bases lay between the germline ends.

The V gene is TRBV2, the J gene TRBJ2-7, with D possibly being TRBD1 (5 bases). The V end was cut by 5 bases, the J end by 5 bases, with 7 bases between. The CDR3 is made up of 11 amino acids. Germline V gene data show CDR1 as SNHLY and CDR2 as FYNNEI. The chain's CDR3 is CASSYRNEQYF. In nucleotides, the CDR3 is TGTGCCAGCAGTTACAGGAACGAGCAGTACTTC.

The rearrangement joins TRBV5-6 to TRBJ2-7; no clear D gene. CDR1 and CDR2 from the germline V gene are SGHDT and YYEEEE. The CDR3 totals 15 residues. V lost 2 bases and J lost 0, with 12 bases in between. Written as DNA, the CDR3 is TGTGCCAGCAGCTTTCGGCAGGCAAGCTCCTACGAGCAGTACTTC. Protein product: CASSFRQASSYEQYF.

Concerning this clone itself: Other DNA sequences from this sample encode an identical CDR3 as well. V usage is TRBV7-9 and J usage is TRBJ1-1, with 8 bases lining up with TRBD1. The CDR3 has 15 amino acids. J was trimmed by 3 bases and V by 5 bases; bases with no gene match: 8. Germline loops: CDR1 SEHNR, CDR2 FQNEAQ (reference sequence). The CDR3 loop is CASSLRGQGDTEAFF. In nucleotides, the CDR3 is TGTGCCAGCAGCCTGCGAGGACAGGGAGACACTGAAGCTTTCTTT.

The V call is TRBV6-1, the J call TRBJ1-5; TRBD1 might be the D (6 bases). In germline, CDR1 is MNHNS, CDR2 SASEGT. The V and J ends lost 11 bases and 5 bases respectively, with 19 bases between them. The CDR3 totals 14 residues. The CDR3 protein is CALGGGAWDQPQHF. CDR3 coding DNA: TGTGCCCTCGGTGGGGGGGCGTGGGATCAGCCCCAGCATTTT.

As regards this clone: The same CDR3 arises from other DNA sequences in this sample as well. This sequence joins TRBV10-2 and TRBJ2-1; no clear D gene. In germline, CDR1 is WSHSY, CDR2 SAAADI. V was trimmed by 0 bases and J by 0 bases, leaving 12 bases between them. The CDR3 runs 17 residues. The CDR3 loop is CASSESRGLSSYNEQFF. The CDR3 coding sequence is TGCGCCAGCAGTGAGTCGAGAGGTTTGAGCTCCTACAATGAGCAGTTCTTC.

The chain recombines TRBV20-1 with TRBJ2-5; no firm D call. V lost 8 bases, J lost 5 bases, and 9 bases lay in between. Germline assignment: CDR1 DFQATT and CDR2 SNEGSKA (reference sequence). This CDR3 spans 10 amino acids. CDR3 amino acids: CSQERETQYF. CDR3 nucleotides: TGCAGTCAAGAGAGGGAGACCCAGTACTTC.

In regard to this clone: At one boundary the junction diverges from the germline segment, which might be a read error. The chain employs TRBV6-6 and TRBJ1-1; D gene unclear. CDR3 length: 13 amino acids. Germline V gives CDR1 MNHNY, CDR2 SVGAGI (reference sequence). CDR3 bases: TGTGCCAGCAGTCACTCCCTTGGCGCTGAAGCTTTCTTT. This translates into CASSHSLGAEAFF.

This chain joins TRBV10-2 and TRBJ1-1, with D hard to call. This CDR3 comprises 14 residues. In germline, CDR1 is WSHSY, CDR2 SAAADI. The germline V and J ends were trimmed by 1 base and 1 base, with 7 bases remaining between them. Here the CDR3 reads CASSEWQRNTEAFF. The CDR3 nucleotides are TGCGCCAGCAGTGAGTGGCAGAGGAACACTGAAGCTTTCTTT.

On this clone itself: Other nucleotide sequences from this sample produce the same CDR3. The rearrangement joins TRBV12-5 to TRBJ2-5, with 12 bases lining up with TRBD2. The CDR3 has 16 amino acids. J lost 2 bases, V lost 6 bases, and 7 bases had no gene match. Germline CDR1 reads LGHNT; CDR2 reads FRNRAP. The DNA of the CDR3 is TGTGCTAGTGGCCTTGGGCTAGCGGGAGGGCAAGAGACCCAGTACTTC. This encodes CASGLGLAGGQETQYF.

The chain joins TRBV5-4 to TRBJ2-7, with TRBD2 matching over 7 bases. V trimming: 7 bases; J trimming: 3 bases; junction bases outside the gene matches: 10. Germline loops: CDR1 SGHNT, CDR2 YYREEE (reference sequence). This CDR3 is 14 amino acids long. CDR3 sequence: CASGNGTIYYEQYF. CDR3 DNA sequence: TGTGCCAGCGGTAATGGGACTATTTACTACGAGCAGTACTTC.

The rearrangement uses TRBV7-9 and TRBJ2-7; D tentatively reads TRBD1 or TRBD2 (5 bases each). The CDR3 has 14 residues. Germline V gene data show CDR1 as SEHNR and CDR2 as FQNEAQ (reference sequence). The V end lost 1 base, the J end lost 3 bases, and 10 bases lay between the germline ends. The CDR3 sequence: CASSLDGGFYEQYF. DNA for the CDR3: TGTGCCAGCAGCTTAGATGGGGGTTTCTACGAGCAGTACTTC.